This is a list of T cell receptor beta chains from one sample in a study of shared clonotypes between healthy human individuals. Libraries were prepared by immunoSEQ multiplex PCR; TCRdb keeps only in-frame clonotypes and omits some of them. The sample shows about 1.1 million clones, about 80% of them seen only once. Sequencing input: memory CD4+ T cells from PBMCs. Receptor source: a man aged 18 to 29 in good health. Some clones in this sample may be carry-over from other donors' samples. Both conserved end residues are part of each CDR3. A D gene is named only where the DNA matches it firmly. For some rows the clone size is stated as once, few or many, or as a class when expanded; others skip it.

d_call,v_call,clone_size,j_call,cdr3_nt,cdr3_aa
TRBD1,TRBV18,.,TRBJ1-2,TGTGCCAGCTCACCACCGTCGCAGGGGGACTATGGCTACACCTTC,CASSPPSQGDYGYTF
.,TRBV7-9,once,TRBJ1-4,TGTGCCAGCAGCTTGGACGGGGAAAAACTGTTTTTT,CASSLDGEKLFF
.,TRBV20-1,.,TRBJ1-1,TGCAGTGCGAGGGGAGCTTTCTTT,CSARGAFF
TRBD1,TRBV18,.,TRBJ1-5,TGTGCCAGCTCACTGACACGACAGGGGGGGAGCAATCAGCCCCAGCATTTT,CASSLTRQGGSNQPQHF
.,TRBV28,.,TRBJ2-7,TGTGCCAGCAGTTATGCAGGGGACACCTACGAGCAGTACTTC,CASSYAGDTYEQYF
.,TRBV6-6,.,TRBJ2-7,TGTGCCAGCAGTTACTACTCGGGGCGCGAGCAGTACTTC,CASSYYSGREQYF
.,TRBV9,.,TRBJ1-2,TGTGCCAGCAGCGTAGGGACAGCTTATGGCTACACCTTC,CASSVGTAYGYTF
.,TRBV7-9,once,TRBJ1-2,TGTGCCAGCAGCTTAGACGCGGTCTATGGCTACACCTTC,CASSLDAVYGYTF
.,TRBV6-4,.,TRBJ2-3,TGTGCCAGCAGGGGTGACTATTCTACAGATACGCAGTATTTT,CASRGDYSTDTQYF
.,TRBV6-1,.,TRBJ2-3,TGTGCCAGCAGTGAAGGGTGGGGCAGGGAGGACGCGAATACGCAGTATTTT,CASSEGWGREDANTQYF
.,TRBV5-1,.,TRBJ2-1,TGCGCCAGCAGCTTGACAGGGTACAATGAGCAGTTCTTC,CASSLTGYNEQFF
.,TRBV5-6,.,TRBJ1-2,TGTGCCAGCAGCTTAAGTATGGGAGTCTATGGCTACACCTTC,CASSLSMGVYGYTF
TRBD2,TRBV5-1,.,TRBJ2-3,TGCGCCAGCAGCTTGTTAGCGGGAGTCACAGATACGCAGTATTTT,CASSLLAGVTDTQYF
.,TRBV27,.,TRBJ1-1,TGTGCCAGCAGTGAGGGGGTTGGCGGGGCTTTCTTT,CASSEGVGGAFF